One sample yielded the 2 T cell receptor beta chains listed below, sequenced in a study of blood T cell repertoires in COVID-19. Clones were sequenced by immunoSEQ multiplex PCR, and TCRdb holds only the in-frame ones, with some missing. Of over 100,000 clones in the sample, 80% to 85% are singletons; the top ten hold roughly 7.9%. The specimen sequenced was peripheral blood. The receptors originated from a man in his 70s with acute or convalescent COVID-19.

The rearrangement uses TRBV5-1 and TRBJ2-3; the match to TRBD1 covers 11 bases. V lost 3 bases and J lost 6; bases outside the gene matches: 9. Germline CDR1 reads SGHRS; CDR2 reads YFSETQ. This CDR3 has 16 residues. The CDR3: CASSYRTGGVVDTQYF. The CDR3 bases are TGCGCCAGCAGCTACCGGACAGGGGGCGTTGTGGATACGCAGTATTTT.

This CDR3 is CAISEGQQGLGNIQYF. The CDR3 nucleotides read TGTGCCATCAGTGAGGGACAACAGGGCTTAGGGAACATTCAGTACTTC. The chain uses TRBV10-3 and TRBJ2-4; D is perhaps TRBD1 (6 bases). Germline V gives CDR1 ENHRY, CDR2 SYGVKD. The CDR3 has 16 amino acids. The V gene lost 2 bases and the J gene lost 7 bases, with 18 bases spanning the gap.